This T cell receptor (beta chain) emerged from a study of molecular identifiers for immune sequencing clone quantification. TCRdb reanalysed the PCR reads using MiXCR and keeps one entry per CDR3 protein. In the table there are around 460,000 distinct CDR3 sequences, about 21% of which are singletons. Germline V gene sequence: CDR1 WSHSY, CDR2 SAAADI. With 6 bases removed from V and 1 base from J, the gap between germline ends came to 9 bases. The CDR3 loop spans 13 amino acids. The sample taken for sequencing was naive CD8+ T cells from blood, with Jurkat cell RNA spiked in. Described subset: FACS-sorted CD8+CD4-CCR7+CD45RA+ naive T cells. The TCR comes from a human donor in good health. Some libraries in this study had Jurkat cell RNA spiked in. The chain links TRBV10-2 to TRBJ1-1; D remains ambiguous. The CDR3 loop reads CASRQDWNTEAFF. The CDR3 DNA reads as TGCGCCAGCAGGCAGGATTGGAACACTGAAGCTTTCTTT.